The 7 T cell receptor beta chains below all came from one sample that was sequenced in a study of technical replicates of blood from a handful of donors. Sequencing was performed with immunoSEQ multiplex PCR; in TCRdb, only in-frame clones are kept and a portion is missing. Seen here are about 81,000 clones, 90% to 98% observed once, and the top ten hold around 0.2%. Material: T cells isolated from PBMCs. The receptors here all came from a human donor in good health.

DNA for the CDR3: TGTGCCAGCAGTCTTCAAGAGACCCAGTACTTC. It encodes CASSLQETQYF. The chain has TRBV27 and TRBJ2-5; D remains ambiguous. CDR1 is MNHEY and CDR2 is SMNVEV in the germline V gene (reference sequence). With 5 bases removed from V and 2 bases from J, the gap between germline ends came to 3 bases. The CDR3 is 11 residues long.

The chain combines TRBV10-2 with TRBJ1-1; TRBD1 is a possible D gene (5 bases). This CDR3 is 15 amino acids long. Per germline, CDR1 WSHSY and CDR2 SAAADI. The V end was cut by 0 bases, the J end by 4 bases, with 12 bases between. CDR3 sequence: CASSESIGGSTEAFF. In nucleotides, the CDR3 is TGCGCCAGCAGTGAGTCGATTGGGGGGAGCACTGAAGCTTTCTTT.

This clone was picked up one time. This chain joins TRBV5-1 and TRBJ2-7, with 13 bases identical to TRBD2. V shed 2 bases and J 3 bases; nucleotides not matched to a gene: 2. Germline-derived CDR1 and CDR2 are SGHRS and YFSETQ. This CDR3 region has 15 residues. CDR3 amino acids: CASSLGTSGNYEQYF. The CDR3 region has the DNA TGCGCCAGCAGCTTAGGGACTAGCGGGAACTACGAGCAGTACTTC.

The chain joins TRBV4-1 to TRBJ2-7; D not certain. Looked up from germline, CDR1 is MGHRA and CDR2 is YSYEKL. There are 12 residues in the CDR3. Trimming took off 1 base at V and 3 bases at J, with 4 bases between the two ends. CDR3 DNA: TGCGCCAGCAGCCAAGCGGGCTACGAGCAGTACTTC. This sequence encodes CASSQAGYEQYF.

The chain joins TRBV14 to TRBJ1-1; a weak D match, TRBD1 (5 bases). The CDR3 totals 15 residues. Germline values: CDR1 SGHDN, CDR2 FVKESK. V gave up 5 bases and J gave up 7 bases, with 20 bases separating them. The CDR3: CASSAQRQLSSEAFF. As DNA, the CDR3 is TGTGCCAGCAGCGCCCAAAGACAGCTAAGTAGTGAAGCTTTCTTT.

V gene TRBV28 combines with J gene TRBJ2-2; a possible D gene is TRBD1 (7 bases). With 4 bases removed from V and 5 bases from J, the gap between germline ends came to 11 bases. CDR1 is MDHEN and CDR2 is SYDVKM in the germline V gene. The CDR3 runs 14 residues. This chain's CDR3 is CASSSTGRTGELFF. The CDR3 DNA is TGTGCCAGCAGTTCGACAGGGAGGACCGGGGAGCTGTTTTTT.

This clone was seen only once. The V gene is TRBV19, the J gene TRBJ1-2; D unclear. Trimming took 1 base from V and 7 from J, leaving 16 bases between them. This CDR3 contains 15 residues. Germline CDR1 LNHDA, CDR2 SQIVND (reference sequence). The CDR3 spells CASSIGGVTPTGYTF. The CDR3 bases are TGTGCCAGTAGTATAGGAGGCGTCACTCCCACTGGCTACACCTTC.